The clone carrying this TCR beta chain was seen repeatedly, ten times or more. These data are taken from a study of response to subunit inactivated influenza vaccine. TCRdb re-derived calls from the RT-PCR reads in MiXCR, one entry per CDR3 protein. The profile covers 500,000 to 600,000 distinct CDR3 sequences, with about 11% appearing a single time and roughly 9.6% taken by the ten largest. These data also formed part of another study, on T cells expressing NK-cell markers. As that report states: The cDNA for TCR beta came from 5'RACE template switching with UMIs. From sorted CD3+CD56+NKG2C+, CD3+CD56+NKG2C- and CD3+CD56-NKG2C+ T cells came the TCR beta repertoires. One of eight sequenced donors was HCMV-seronegative; the other seven were seropositive. Uncertainty persisted over the HCMV specificity of expanded NKG2C+ T cell clones.

The clonotype originates from a man aged 45-60 years who received an inactivated influenza vaccine. Material: PBMCs from blood, obtained on the day of vaccination.

CDR3 sequence (DNA): TGTGCCAGCAGCCCGGGCCTTAACTATGGCTACACCTTC. The encoded protein is CASSPGLNYGYTF. The genes are TRBV7-3 and TRBJ1-2, with D unclear. Per germline, CDR1 SGHTA and CDR2 FQGTGA. This CDR3 contains 13 residues. Trimming shortened V by 5 bases and J by 1 base, and 8 bases separated the two germline ends.